The following is a T cell receptor (beta chain) sequence with its context. The clone's antigen remains unknown. The sample holds no much larger clone one base away, and base qualities are not on file. TCR cDNA was synthesized by 5'RACE template switching, which introduced a universal primer site and unique molecular identifiers. Priming for cDNA synthesis came from both the TCR alpha and TCR beta constant segments. Library amplification involved two PCR steps, and the second step added sample barcodes and sequencing adapters. Sequencing of the libraries was done on either Illumina HiSeq 2500 (2x100 bp) or NovaSeq (2x150 bp). The study's processing was this. MIGEC handled demultiplexing of reads and collapsing into UMI consensus sequences, while MiXCR performed V(D)J alignment. Clonotypes responding to the vaccine were identified with edgeR on replicate PBMC samples, with the criteria of FDR below 0.01 and a log2 fold change above 5 up to day 15. CD4 or CD8 identity was assigned to each bulk clonotype according to whether the clonotype was present at higher abundance in the sequenced CD4 repertoire or the sequenced CD8 repertoire. The public reads were reanalyzed by TCRdb: fastp trimming at Q25, MiXCR alignment, in-frame beta chains only. CDR3 protein duplicates are merged, each entry listing the most common genes and DNA. TCRdb's processing, not the authors' own work, is the source of the V and J calls. For this sample there are hundreds of thousands of distinct CDR3 sequences; roughly 13% appear just once. The ten largest make up around 15% of the sample.

These data belong to a study of T cells after yellow fever vaccination (dated by TCRdb to the late 2010s). Background on the whole study: Libraries from fractions with low cell numbers were prepared with the SMART-Seq v4 Ultra Low Input RNA kit. Blood was drawn at multiple timepoints before and after primary and secondary immunization, with bulk PBMC replicates and cell subsets isolated. Two healthy male donors, one aged 18 to 30 and one aged 30 to 40 years, were included in the cohort. Bulk TCR alpha and beta repertoires were sequenced longitudinally to track T-cell clones before and after primary and booster YFV17D yellow fever vaccination.

Explained via the paper, the treatment or condition label denotes: live attenuated yellow fever vaccine strain. At each blood-draw timepoint, two biological replicates of bulk PBMCs were obtained. A standard Ficoll-Paque protocol was used to isolate PBMCs from peripheral blood. RNA was extracted with TriZol from bulk PBMCs, CD4 and CD8 fractions, and dextramer-positive and dextramer-negative fractions. On the study overall, not on this receptor specifically: The study included only a couple of donors, which limits how far the findings can be generalized. Compared with the primary T-cell response, the secondary T-cell response was faster but weaker, reaching its peak on day 5 rather than on day 15. Computational filtering was required because FACS-sorted repertoires could contain abundant contaminating clonotypes from the bulk population. After the booster, most of the clones that had expanded following primary vaccination were detected again (96% of CD4 and 80% to 90% of CD8), which suggests that memory was broadly maintained. A small share of clonotypes was detected in both CD4 and CD8 compartments, with the overlap likely arising from convergent recombination.

Relative to germline, V is 0 bases shorter and J is 1 base shorter, with 7 bases between their ends. Reading from cysteine to phenylalanine, the CDR3 counts 15 amino acids. The CDR3 DNA has 45 bases and is translated from base 1. Sequences SGHRS (CDR1) and YFSETQ (CDR2) are obtained from the germline V gene. The sample consisted of PBMCs, taken on the day of the yellow fever booster vaccination. This chain joins TRBV5-1 to TRBJ2-2; there is no confident call for the D gene. This sequence was found in a man aged 25 to 40 who received the YFV17D yellow fever vaccine. CDR3 sequence: CASSLVVRNTGELFF. The bases are TGCGCCAGCAGCTTGGTGGTGCGGAACACCGGGGAGCTGTTTTTT.